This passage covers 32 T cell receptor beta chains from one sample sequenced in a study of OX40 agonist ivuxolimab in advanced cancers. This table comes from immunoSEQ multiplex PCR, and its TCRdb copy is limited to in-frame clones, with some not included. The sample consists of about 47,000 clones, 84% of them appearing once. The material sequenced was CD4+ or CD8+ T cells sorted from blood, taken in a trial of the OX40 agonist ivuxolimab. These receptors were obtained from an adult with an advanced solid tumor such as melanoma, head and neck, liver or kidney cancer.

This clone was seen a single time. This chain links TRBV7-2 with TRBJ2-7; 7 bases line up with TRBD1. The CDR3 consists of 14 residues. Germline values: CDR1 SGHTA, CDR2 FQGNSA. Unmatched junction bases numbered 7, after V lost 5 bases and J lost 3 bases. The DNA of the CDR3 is TGTGCCAGCAGCCTAGAAGGACAGGTCTACGAGCAGTACTTC. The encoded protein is CASSLEGQVYEQYF.

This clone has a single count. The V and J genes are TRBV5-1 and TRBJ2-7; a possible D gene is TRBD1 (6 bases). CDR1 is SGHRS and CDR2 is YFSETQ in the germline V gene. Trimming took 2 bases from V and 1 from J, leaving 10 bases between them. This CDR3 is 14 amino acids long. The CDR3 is CASSFGQTSYEQYF. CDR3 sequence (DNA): TGCGCCAGCAGCTTTGGACAGACTTCCTACGAGCAGTACTTC.

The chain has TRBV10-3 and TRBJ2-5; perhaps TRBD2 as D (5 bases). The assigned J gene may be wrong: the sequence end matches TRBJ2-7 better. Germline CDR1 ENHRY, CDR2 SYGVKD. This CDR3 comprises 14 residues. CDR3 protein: CAISESGIVNEQYF. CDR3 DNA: TGTGCCATCAGTGAGTCCGGGATCGTCAACGAGCAGTACTTC.

The CDR3 DNA sequence: TGTGCCAGCAGTGTAGGAGGGGTCGGCTACGAGCAGTACTTC. Residues: CASSVGGVGYEQYF. The chain recombines TRBV2 with TRBJ2-7; tentatively, D is TRBD2 (6 bases). The CDR3 length is 14 residues. Looked up from germline, CDR1 is SNHLY and CDR2 is FYNNEI. The ends were cut back, 4 bases at V and 3 bases at J, with 13 bases in the middle.

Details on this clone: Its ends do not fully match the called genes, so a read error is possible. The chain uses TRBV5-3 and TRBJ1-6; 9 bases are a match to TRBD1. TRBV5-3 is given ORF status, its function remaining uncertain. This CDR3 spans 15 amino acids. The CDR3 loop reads CASSLGQGFRSPLHF. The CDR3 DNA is TGTGCCAGCAGCTTGGGACAGGGTTTCCGATCACCCCTCCACTTT.

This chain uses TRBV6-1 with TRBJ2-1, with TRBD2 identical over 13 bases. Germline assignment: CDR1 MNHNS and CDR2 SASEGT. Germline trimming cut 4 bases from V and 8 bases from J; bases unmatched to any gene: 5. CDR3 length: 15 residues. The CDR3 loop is CASSGGLAGVHEQFF. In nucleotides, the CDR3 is TGTGCCAGCAGTGGAGGACTAGCGGGAGTACATGAGCAGTTCTTC.

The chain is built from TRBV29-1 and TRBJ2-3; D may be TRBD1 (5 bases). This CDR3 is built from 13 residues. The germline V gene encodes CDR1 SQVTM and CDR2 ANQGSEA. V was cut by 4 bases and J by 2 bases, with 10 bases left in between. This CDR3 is CSVVRGTTDTQYF. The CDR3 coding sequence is TGCAGCGTTGTTAGGGGTACCACAGATACGCAGTATTTT.

CDR3 coding DNA: TGCGCCAGCAGCCCTCCTTTTGGTGGCAGGGTAACTGGGGCCAACGTCCTGACTTTC. It yields the protein CASSPPFGGRVTGANVLTF. This chain joins TRBV4-3 and TRBJ2-6, with D perhaps matching TRBD1 (5 bases). CDR1 is LGHNA and CDR2 is YSLEER in the germline V gene. Trimming pared 4 bases from V and 2 bases from J, leaving 21 bases between. The CDR3 loop spans 19 amino acids.

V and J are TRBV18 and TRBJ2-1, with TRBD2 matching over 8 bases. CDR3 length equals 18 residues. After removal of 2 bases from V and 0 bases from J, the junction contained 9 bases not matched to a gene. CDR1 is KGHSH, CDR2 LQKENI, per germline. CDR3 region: CASSPTTSGHSSYNEQFF. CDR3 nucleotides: TGTGCCAGCTCACCAACCACTAGCGGTCACTCCTCCTACAATGAGCAGTTCTTC.

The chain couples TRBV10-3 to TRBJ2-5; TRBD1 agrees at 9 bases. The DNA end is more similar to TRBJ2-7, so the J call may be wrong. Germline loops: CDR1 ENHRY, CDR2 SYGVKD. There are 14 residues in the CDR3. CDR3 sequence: CAISERDRDYEQYF. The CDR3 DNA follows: TGTGCCATCAGTGAGCGGGACAGGGACTACGAGCAGTACTTC.

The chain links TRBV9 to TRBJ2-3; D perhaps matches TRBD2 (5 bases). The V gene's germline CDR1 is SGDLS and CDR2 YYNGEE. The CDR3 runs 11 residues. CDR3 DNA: TGTGTCTCGAGGGACACAGATACGCAGTATTTT. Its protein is CVSRDTDTQYF.

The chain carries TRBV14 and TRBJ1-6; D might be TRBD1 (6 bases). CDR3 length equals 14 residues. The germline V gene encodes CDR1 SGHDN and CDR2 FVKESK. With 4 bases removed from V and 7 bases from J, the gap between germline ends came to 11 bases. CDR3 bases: TGTGCCAGCAGCCTACAGGGTTGGAATTCACCCCTCCACTTT. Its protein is CASSLQGWNSPLHF. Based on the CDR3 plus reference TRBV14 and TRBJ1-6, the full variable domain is EAGVTQFPSHSVIEKGQTVTLRCDPISGHDNLYWYRRVMGKEIKFLLHFVKESKQDESGMPNNRFLAERTGGTYSTLKVQPAELEDSGVYFCASSLQGWNSPLHFGNGTRLTVT.

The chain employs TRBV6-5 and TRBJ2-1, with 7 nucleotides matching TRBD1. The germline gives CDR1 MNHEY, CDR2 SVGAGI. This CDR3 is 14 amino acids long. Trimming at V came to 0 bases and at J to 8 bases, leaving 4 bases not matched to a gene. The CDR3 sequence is CASSYSTGIHEQFF. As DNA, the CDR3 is TGTGCCAGCAGTTACTCGACAGGGATCCATGAGCAGTTCTTC.

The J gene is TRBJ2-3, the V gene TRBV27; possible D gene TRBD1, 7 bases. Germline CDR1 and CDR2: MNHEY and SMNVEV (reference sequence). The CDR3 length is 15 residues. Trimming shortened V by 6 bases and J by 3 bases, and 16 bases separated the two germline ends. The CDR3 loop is CASSLTQGRTDTQYF. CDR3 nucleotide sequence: TGTGCCAGCAGCCTTACACAGGGGAGGACAGATACGCAGTATTTT.

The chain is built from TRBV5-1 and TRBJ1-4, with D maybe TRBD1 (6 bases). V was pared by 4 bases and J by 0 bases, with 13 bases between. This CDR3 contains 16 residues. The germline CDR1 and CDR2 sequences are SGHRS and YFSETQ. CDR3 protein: CASSPGQSATNEKLFF. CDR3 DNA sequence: TGCGCCAGCAGCCCAGGACAGTCAGCAACTAATGAAAAACTGTTTTTT.

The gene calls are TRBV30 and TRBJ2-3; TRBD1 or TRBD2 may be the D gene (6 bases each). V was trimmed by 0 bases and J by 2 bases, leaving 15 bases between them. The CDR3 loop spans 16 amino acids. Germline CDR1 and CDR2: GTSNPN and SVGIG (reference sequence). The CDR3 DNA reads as TGTGCCTGGAGTGTAACCGGGGGCCAGGTCACAGATACGCAGTATTTT. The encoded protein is CAWSVTGGQVTDTQYF.

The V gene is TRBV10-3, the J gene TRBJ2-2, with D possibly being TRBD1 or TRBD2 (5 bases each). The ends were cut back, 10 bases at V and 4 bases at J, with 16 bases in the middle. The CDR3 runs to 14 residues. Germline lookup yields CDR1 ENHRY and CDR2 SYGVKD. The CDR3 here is CATRGARGTGELFF. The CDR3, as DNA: TGTGCCACCCGAGGGGCGAGGGGCACCGGGGAGCTGTTTTTT.

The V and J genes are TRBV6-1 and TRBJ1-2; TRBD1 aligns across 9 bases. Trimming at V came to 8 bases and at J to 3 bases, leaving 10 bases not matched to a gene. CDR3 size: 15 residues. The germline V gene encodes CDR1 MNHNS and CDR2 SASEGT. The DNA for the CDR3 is TGTGCCAGCCGCGGACAGGGGCAGGGTTACTATGGCTACACCTTC. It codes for CASRGQGQGYYGYTF.

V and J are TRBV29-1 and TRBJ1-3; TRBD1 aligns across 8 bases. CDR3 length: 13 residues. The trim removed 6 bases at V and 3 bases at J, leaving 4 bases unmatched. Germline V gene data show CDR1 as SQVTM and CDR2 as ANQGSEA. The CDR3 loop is CSVTTGDGNTIYF. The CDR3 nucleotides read TGCAGCGTCACGACAGGGGATGGAAACACCATATATTTT.

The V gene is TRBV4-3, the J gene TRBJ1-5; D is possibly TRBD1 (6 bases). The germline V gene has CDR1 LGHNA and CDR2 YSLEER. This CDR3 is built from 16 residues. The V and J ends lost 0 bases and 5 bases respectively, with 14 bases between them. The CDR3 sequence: CASSQESGAGDQPQHF. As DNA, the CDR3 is TGCGCCAGCAGCCAAGAATCAGGGGCTGGGGATCAGCCCCAGCATTTT.

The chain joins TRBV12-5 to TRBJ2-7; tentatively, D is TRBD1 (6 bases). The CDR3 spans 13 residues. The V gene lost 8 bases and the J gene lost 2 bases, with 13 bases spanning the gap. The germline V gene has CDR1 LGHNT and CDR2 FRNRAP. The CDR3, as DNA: TGTGCTAGTTACAGGGAGTCCACCTACGAGCAGTACTTC. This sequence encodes CASYRESTYEQYF.

The CDR3 is CASSIRRQGGSNQPQHF. The CDR3 nucleotides are TGTGCCAGTAGTATCCGCCGGCAAGGGGGTAGCAATCAGCCCCAGCATTTT. This chain joins TRBV19 and TRBJ1-5, with a tentative D call TRBD1 (6 bases). This CDR3 is built from 17 residues. Germline CDR1 and CDR2: LNHDA and SQIVND (reference sequence). V gave up 3 bases and J gave up 0 bases, with 15 bases separating them.

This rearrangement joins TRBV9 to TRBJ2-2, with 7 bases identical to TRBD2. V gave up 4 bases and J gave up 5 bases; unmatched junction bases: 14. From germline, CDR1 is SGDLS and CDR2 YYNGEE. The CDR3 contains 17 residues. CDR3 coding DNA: TGTGCCAGCAGCCCTTCCGGACTAGTCCTGTTGACCGGGGAGCTGTTTTTT. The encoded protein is CASSPSGLVLLTGELFF.

CDR3 region: CASSGTALGEQYF. The CDR3 DNA follows: TGTGCCAGCAGCGGGACCGCCCTAGGGGAGCAGTACTTC. The V gene is TRBV2, the J gene TRBJ2-7, with D perhaps given as TRBD1 or TRBD2 (5 bases each). Germline lookup yields CDR1 SNHLY and CDR2 FYNNEI. V was trimmed by 6 bases and J by 7 bases, leaving 16 bases between them. The CDR3 covers 13 residues.

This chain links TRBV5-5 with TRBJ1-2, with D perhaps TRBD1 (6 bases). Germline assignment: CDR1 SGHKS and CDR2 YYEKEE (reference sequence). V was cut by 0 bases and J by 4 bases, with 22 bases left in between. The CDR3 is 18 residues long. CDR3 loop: CASSLAVQGKGLGYGYTF. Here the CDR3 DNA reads TGTGCCAGCAGCTTGGCGGTCCAGGGGAAGGGTTTGGGCTATGGCTACACCTTC.

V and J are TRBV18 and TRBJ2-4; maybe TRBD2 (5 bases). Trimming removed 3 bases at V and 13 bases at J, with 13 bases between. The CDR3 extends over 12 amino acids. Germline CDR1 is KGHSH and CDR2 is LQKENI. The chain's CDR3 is CASSPAAGPQYF. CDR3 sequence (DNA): TGTGCCAGCTCACCTGCCGCGGGCCCACAGTACTTC.

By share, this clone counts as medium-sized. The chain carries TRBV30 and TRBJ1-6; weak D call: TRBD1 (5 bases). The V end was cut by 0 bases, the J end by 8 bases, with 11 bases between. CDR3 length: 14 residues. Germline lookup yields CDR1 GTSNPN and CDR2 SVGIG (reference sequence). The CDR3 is CAWSVGDSHSPLHF. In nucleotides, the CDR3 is TGTGCCTGGAGTGTGGGAGACAGTCATTCACCCCTCCACTTT.

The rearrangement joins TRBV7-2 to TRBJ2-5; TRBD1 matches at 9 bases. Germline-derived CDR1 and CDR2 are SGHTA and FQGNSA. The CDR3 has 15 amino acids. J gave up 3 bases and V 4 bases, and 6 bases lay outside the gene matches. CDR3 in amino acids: CASSSGQGAKETQYF. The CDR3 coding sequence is TGTGCCAGCAGCTCGGGACAGGGCGCTAAAGAGACCCAGTACTTC.

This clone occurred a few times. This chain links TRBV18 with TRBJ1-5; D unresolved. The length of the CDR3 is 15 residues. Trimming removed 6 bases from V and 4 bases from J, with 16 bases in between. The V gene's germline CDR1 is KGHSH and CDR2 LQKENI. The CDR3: CASSLSPPLNQPQHF. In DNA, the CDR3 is TGTGCCAGCTCCCTTTCTCCGCCCCTAAATCAGCCCCAGCATTTT.

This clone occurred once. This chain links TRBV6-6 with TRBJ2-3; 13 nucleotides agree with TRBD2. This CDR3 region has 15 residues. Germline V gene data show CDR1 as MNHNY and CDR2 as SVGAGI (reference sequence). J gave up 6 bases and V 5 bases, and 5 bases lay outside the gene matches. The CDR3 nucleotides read TGTGCCAGCAGTGGACTAGCGGGGGTCGGGGATACGCAGTATTTT. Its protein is CASSGLAGVGDTQYF.

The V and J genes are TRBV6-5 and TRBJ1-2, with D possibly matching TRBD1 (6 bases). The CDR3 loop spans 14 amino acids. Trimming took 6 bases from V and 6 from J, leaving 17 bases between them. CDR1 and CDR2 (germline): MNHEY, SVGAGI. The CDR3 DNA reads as TGTGCCAGCAGCGGGGGCGCGGGGAGGGATGGCTACACCTTC. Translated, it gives CASSGGAGRDGYTF.

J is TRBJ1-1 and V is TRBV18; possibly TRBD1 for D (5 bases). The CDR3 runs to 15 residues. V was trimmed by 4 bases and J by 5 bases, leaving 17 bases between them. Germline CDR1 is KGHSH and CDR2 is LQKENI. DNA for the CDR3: TGTGCCAGCTCACTCCTTTCTGGGGGAGGAACTGAAGCTTTCTTT. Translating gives CASSLLSGGGTEAFF.